The 31 T cell receptor beta chains reported below all come from one sample, sequenced in a study of shared clonotypes between healthy human individuals (dated by TCRdb to the early 2020s). The library was prepared using the immunoSEQ multiplex PCR assay. In TCRdb, the immuneACCESS table is reduced to in-frame sequences with V and J assigned. These tables do not hold every clone; where another copy was compared, an unresolved V gene accounts for under half, and the others remain unexplained. The sample table records around 2.1 million clones; almost 96% of these occur just once. The ten largest make up more than 0.1% of the sample. The sequenced sample consisted of naive CD4+ T cells sorted from blood. This sample's cell subset or site label indicates: CD45RA+ positively selected. Receptors originate from a man aged 18-30 years in good health.

This clone was found once. V is TRBV30 and J is TRBJ1-6; tentatively, D is TRBD1 (6 bases). V was clipped by 5 bases and J by 8 bases, with 10 bases between them. The germline V gene has CDR1 GTSNPN and CDR2 SVGIG (reference sequence). The CDR3 consists of 12 residues. CDR3 DNA sequence: TGTGCCTGGGGGGGACACCATTCACCCCTCCACTTT. Encoded protein: CAWGGHHSPLHF.

Here the CDR3 DNA reads TGTGCCACCAGCATAAGTGACAGGGGGCCTTGGACAGATACGCAGTATTTT. Residues: CATSISDRGPWTDTQYF. The chain employs TRBV15 and TRBJ2-3; 10 nucleotides agree with TRBD1. V lost 4 bases to trimming and J lost 3 bases; unmatched junction nucleotides: 10. Germline assignment: CDR1 LNHNV and CDR2 YYDKDF (reference sequence). This CDR3 has 17 residues.

V and J are TRBV10-1 and TRBJ2-1; 12 bases line up with TRBD2. This CDR3 is 18 amino acids long. J lost 11 bases, V lost 5 bases, and 19 bases had no gene match. Per germline, CDR1 WNHNN and CDR2 SYGVQD (reference sequence). As DNA, the CDR3 is TGCGCCAGCAGTTTTTCCGGGACTAGCGGGCCCCTTTCAAGTAAGCAGTTCTTC. This translates into CASSFSGTSGPLSSKQFF.

This sequence joins TRBV5-6 and TRBJ1-1; the D is unclear. CDR1 is SGHDT, CDR2 YYEEEE, per germline. V lost 1 base to trimming and J lost 4 bases, with 11 bases between them. This CDR3 contains 14 residues. The CDR3 reads CASSLMMGGTEAFF. CDR3 in DNA: TGTGCCAGCAGCTTGATGATGGGTGGCACTGAAGCTTTCTTT.

J is TRBJ1-2 and V is TRBV5-4; D gene ambiguous. Per germline, CDR1 SGHNT and CDR2 YYREEE (reference sequence). V gave up 4 bases and J gave up 6 bases, with 13 bases separating them. This CDR3 has 13 residues. The CDR3 DNA follows: TGTGCCAGCAGCCCGATTGGCCAGGATGGCTACACCTTC. This codes for CASSPIGQDGYTF.

J is TRBJ1-2 and V is TRBV6-4, with 7 bases fitting TRBD1. The V segment lost 6 bases and the J segment 4 bases; nucleotides outside the gene matches: 11. The CDR3 spans 15 residues. CDR1 and CDR2 from the germline V gene are MRHNA and SNTAGT. The CDR3 loop reads CASSDGTETIYGYTF. In nucleotides, the CDR3 is TGTGCCAGCAGCGACGGGACAGAGACTATCTATGGCTACACCTTC.

The chain uses TRBV18 and TRBJ2-7, with D unresolved. Germline V gene sequence: CDR1 KGHSH, CDR2 LQKENI. Trimming took off 3 bases at V and 0 bases at J, with 9 bases between the two ends. CDR3 size: 14 residues. DNA for the CDR3: TGTGCCAGCTCACCGTACGGTAGCTCCTACGAGCAGTACTTC. Residues: CASSPYGSSYEQYF.

The DNA for the CDR3 is TGTGCCAGCGGCGGGACAGGGAAGAGGGAGACCCAGTACTTC. Translation gives CASGGTGKRETQYF. The chain joins TRBV25-1 to TRBJ2-5; 9 bases agree with TRBD1. The CDR3 loop spans 14 amino acids. CDR1 is MGHDK and CDR2 is SYGVNS in the germline V gene. Trimming took 8 bases from V and 5 from J; bases not matched to a gene: 9.

The chain couples TRBV30 to TRBJ2-7; TRBD2 might be the D (7 bases). Between the trimmed V and J ends, which lost 4 bases and 2 bases, there was a span of 24 bases. The CDR3 consists of 17 residues. Germline CDR1 is GTSNPN and CDR2 is SVGIG (reference sequence). The CDR3 bases are TGTGCCTGGATGGGTCAGAGTAATAAGGGGGGGGCCTACGAGCAGTACTTC. This gives the protein CAWMGQSNKGGAYEQYF.

The chain uses TRBV4-1 and TRBJ1-2; D is perhaps TRBD1 (6 bases). Trimming shortened V by 1 base and J by 8 bases, and 17 bases separated the two germline ends. This CDR3 has 15 residues. Per the germline V gene, CDR1 is MGHRA and CDR2 is YSYEKL. This CDR3 reads CASSQAVGRGYGYTF. The CDR3 DNA sequence: TGCGCCAGCAGCCAAGCGGTTGGCAGGGGTTACGGCTACACCTTC.

The chain uses TRBV6-5 and TRBJ2-5; tentatively, D is TRBD2 (5 bases). The CDR3 has 12 amino acids. CDR1 MNHEY and CDR2 SVGAGI come from the germline V gene. V was pared by 5 bases and J by 5 bases, with 9 bases between. CDR3 amino acids: CASSNGEETQYF. The CDR3 nucleotides read TGTGCCAGCAGTAACGGGGAGGAGACCCAGTACTTC.

This chain uses TRBV5-1 with TRBJ2-1; 9 bases are shared with TRBD2. V shed 1 base, J shed 0 bases, and the junction held 8 bases outside the gene matches. The length of the CDR3 is 18 residues. The germline gives CDR1 SGHRS, CDR2 YFSETQ. CDR3 in DNA: TGCGCCAGCAGCTTGAGGTCGACTAGCGGAGGCTCCTACAATGAGCAGTTCTTC. Amino acids: CASSLRSTSGGSYNEQFF.

This rearrangement joins TRBV7-2 to TRBJ2-7; 7 positions agree with TRBD1. Germline trimming cut 1 base from V and 6 bases from J; bases unmatched to any gene: 6. This CDR3 is 14 amino acids long. Per germline, CDR1 SGHTA and CDR2 FQGNSA. Here the CDR3 DNA reads TGTGCCAGCAGCTTAGGGACAGGCGCCCTCGAGCAGTACTTC. It translates to CASSLGTGALEQYF. The full variable domain, with the rest looked up from reference TRBV7-2 and TRBJ2-7, is GAGVSQSPSNKVTEKGKDVELRCDPISGHTALYWYRQSLGQGLEFLIYFQGNSAPDKSGLPSDRFSAERTGGSVSTLTIQRTQQEDSAVYLCASSLGTGALEQYFGPGTRLTVT.

V is TRBV29-1 and J is TRBJ2-1; TRBD1 might be the D (6 bases). The V end lost 3 bases, the J end lost 7 bases, and 22 bases lay between the germline ends. This CDR3 is 16 amino acids long. Germline CDR1 is SQVTM and CDR2 is ANQGSEA. The CDR3 DNA reads as TGCAGCGTTGAGGGGACAACCTCCAAAGGTAGGAATGAGCAGTTCTTC. It is translated as CSVEGTTSKGRNEQFF.

V and J are TRBV6-5 and TRBJ1-1, with TRBD1 matching 9 bases. Germline assignment: CDR1 MNHEY and CDR2 SVGAGI. J was trimmed by 5 bases and V by 5 bases; bases with no gene match: 9. The CDR3 extends over 15 amino acids. CDR3 sequence (DNA): TGTGCCAGCAGTCGGACAGGGGATAGACGAACTGAAGCTTTCTTT. Translating it yields CASSRTGDRRTEAFF.

The gene calls are TRBV2 and TRBJ2-2; 12 nucleotides agree with TRBD2. Trimming at V came to 6 bases and at J to 0 bases, leaving 20 bases not matched to a gene. Germline values: CDR1 SNHLY, CDR2 FYNNEI. The CDR3 spans 22 residues. CDR3 in DNA: TGTGCCAGCAGGGCCGGGACTAGCGGGCGAGACCGTATAACCGCGAACACCGGGGAGCTGTTTTTT. This translates into CASRAGTSGRDRITANTGELFF.

To note about this clone: The same CDR3 also results from other DNA sequences found in this sample. The chain recombines TRBV5-1 with TRBJ2-2; D gene ambiguous. The CDR3 consists of 15 residues. The germline CDR1 and CDR2 sequences are SGHRS and YFSETQ. V was pared by 0 bases and J by 4 bases, with 10 bases between. In nucleotides, the CDR3 is TGCGCCAGCAGCTTGGAAGGTGCTGGCACCGGGGAGCTGTTTTTT. Translation gives CASSLEGAGTGELFF.

The gene calls are TRBV5-8 and TRBJ2-7, with D possibly matching TRBD1 (6 bases). The germline CDR1 and CDR2 sequences are SGHTS and YDEGEE. CDR3 size: 14 residues. Trimming shortened V by 2 bases and J by 1 base, and 10 bases separated the two germline ends. CDR3 bases: TGTGCCAGCAGCTTACAGGGACGTTCCTACGAGCAGTACTTC. This sequence encodes CASSLQGRSYEQYF.

Points on this clone: The same CDR3 is also encoded by other DNA sequences in this sample. The J gene is TRBJ1-5, the V gene TRBV7-9; a possible D gene is TRBD1 (5 bases). Germline assignment: CDR1 SEHNR and CDR2 FQNEAQ (reference sequence). The V and J ends lost 1 base and 2 bases respectively, with 9 bases between them. CDR3 length: 15 residues. DNA for the CDR3: TGTGCCAGCAGCTTAGGAGGGGAGGGCAATCAGCCCCAGCATTTT. As protein: CASSLGGEGNQPQHF.

The rearrangement joins TRBV5-5 to TRBJ2-7; D not resolved. The germline V gene has CDR1 SGHKS and CDR2 YYEKEE (reference sequence). The CDR3 is 15 amino acids. The V end was cut by 1 base, the J end by 0 bases, with 11 bases between. The CDR3 DNA is TGTGCCAGCAGCTTGTCCGGGCTGAGCTCCTACGAGCAGTACTTC. This translates into CASSLSGLSSYEQYF. The full variable domain, its missing parts supplied by reference TRBV5-5 and TRBJ2-7, is DAGVTQSPTHLIKTRGQQVTLRCSPISGHKSVSWYQQVLGQGPQFIFQYYEKEERGRGNFPDRFSARQFPNYSSELNVNALLLGDSALYLCASSLSGLSSYEQYFGPGTRLTVT.

The chain has TRBV2 and TRBJ2-7; possibly TRBD1 for D (5 bases). Germline loops: CDR1 SNHLY, CDR2 FYNNEI. This CDR3 contains 11 residues. V was shortened by 6 bases and J by 8 bases, with 11 bases between the two germline ends. The CDR3 DNA follows: TGTGCCAGCAGCTCGACAGAGAAGCAGTACTTC. It specifies CASSSTEKQYF. Drawing the rest from reference TRBV2 and TRBJ2-7, the complete variable domain is EPEVTQTPSHQVTQMGQEVILRCVPISNHLYFYWYRQILGQKVEFLVSFYNNEISEKSEIFDDQFSVERPDGSNFTLKIRSTKLEDSAMYFCASSSTEKQYFGPGTRLTVT.

The chain uses TRBV20-1 and TRBJ1-1; D remains ambiguous. The V and J ends lost 0 bases and 6 bases respectively, with 2 bases between them. Per germline, CDR1 DFQATT and CDR2 SNEGSKA (reference sequence). The CDR3 contains 10 residues. The CDR3 spells CSARDPEAFF. The CDR3 DNA follows: TGCAGTGCTAGAGACCCTGAAGCTTTCTTT.

The rearrangement links TRBV21-1 to TRBJ1-6; the table calls TRBD1, which could not be checked here. TRBV21-1 is a pseudogene segment. The CDR3 contains 18 residues. The CDR3 nucleotides are TGTGCCAGCAGCCCAGGTTTGGTCACCCTCTCCTATAATTCACCCCTCCACTTT. Protein sequence: CASSPGLVTLSYNSPLHF.

V gene TRBV7-8 combines with J gene TRBJ1-2; 7 bases match TRBD1. Germline V lookup: CDR1 SGHVS, CDR2 FQNEAQ. This CDR3 spans 14 amino acids. Unmatched junction bases numbered 6, after V lost 5 bases and J lost 3 bases. The DNA for the CDR3 is TGTGCCAGCAGCCCAGGGACAGCTCACTATGGCTACACCTTC. Translating it yields CASSPGTAHYGYTF.

The chain uses TRBV10-3 and TRBJ1-2; 10 nucleotides match TRBD1. V shed 8 bases, J shed 4 bases, and the junction held 4 bases outside the gene matches. Germline loops: CDR1 ENHRY, CDR2 SYGVKD. The CDR3 spans 13 residues. For the CDR3, the DNA is TGTGCCATCGCGACAGGGGGCTTCTATGGCTACACCTTC. Protein product: CAIATGGFYGYTF.

The chain has TRBV6-5 and TRBJ1-4; TRBD1 is a possible D gene (6 bases). This CDR3 spans 16 amino acids. Germline V gene sequence: CDR1 MNHEY, CDR2 SVGAGI. The ends were cut back, 2 bases at V and 8 bases at J, with 18 bases in the middle. For the CDR3, the DNA is TGTGCCAGCAGTTACCTCATAGGGGGGCCTGCCGAAAAACTGTTTTTT. This codes for CASSYLIGGPAEKLFF.

The chain is built from TRBV13 and TRBJ2-3, with 7 bases matching TRBD2. The V segment lost 3 bases and the J segment 4 bases; nucleotides outside the gene matches: 16. The CDR3 covers 18 residues. In germline, CDR1 is PRHDT, CDR2 FYEKMQ (reference sequence). The CDR3 protein is CASSFSLGGRFGSDTQYF. Here the CDR3 DNA reads TGTGCCAGCAGCTTCAGTCTTGGCGGGAGATTTGGATCAGATACGCAGTATTTT.

V usage is TRBV4-1 and J usage is TRBJ2-7; 8 positions match TRBD1. Germline loops: CDR1 MGHRA, CDR2 YSYEKL. V trimming: 1 base; J trimming: 3 bases; junction bases outside the gene matches: 8. CDR3 length: 16 residues. This CDR3 is CASSQGFQGANYEQYF. CDR3 coding DNA: TGCGCCAGCAGCCAAGGGTTTCAGGGGGCGAACTACGAGCAGTACTTC.

V usage is TRBV18 and J usage is TRBJ1-2; 7 bases are a match to TRBD1. Per germline, CDR1 KGHSH and CDR2 LQKENI. CDR3 length equals 17 residues. Unmatched junction bases numbered 17, after V lost 2 bases and J lost 8 bases. CDR3 sequence: CASSPNPPITGDRGYTF. The CDR3 DNA sequence: TGTGCCAGCTCACCAAACCCTCCAATCACAGGGGATAGAGGCTACACCTTC.

This chain connects TRBV28 to TRBJ2-7; 8 nucleotides match TRBD2. The CDR3 consists of 15 residues. Germline CDR1 and CDR2: MDHEN and SYDVKM. V lost 5 bases to trimming and J lost 6 bases; unmatched junction nucleotides: 12. The CDR3 reads CASSTSGTRSREQYF. In DNA form, the CDR3 reads TGTGCCAGCAGTACCTCCGGGACTAGGTCTCGCGAGCAGTACTTC.

The rearrangement links TRBV11-2 to TRBJ2-1, with 10 bases that match TRBD2. Per germline, CDR1 SGHAT and CDR2 FQNNGV. Trimming removed 0 bases from V and 1 base from J; junction bases left unmatched: 9. The CDR3 length is 19 residues. In DNA form, the CDR3 reads TGTGCCAGCAGCTTAGACGCACGCCTAGCGGGAGTATCCTACAATGAGCAGTTCTTC. Its translation is CASSLDARLAGVSYNEQFF.